There are many counts of the clone carrying this T cell receptor beta chain. The data originate from a study of tumor-infiltrating lymphocytes in primary liver carcinoma. On the study more broadly: Each participant had primary liver carcinoma, and surgical resection was the treatment.

The CDR3 length is 18 residues. Trimming took 3 bases from V and 0 from J, leaving 17 bases between them. Germline DNA was extracted alongside blood RNA, which was obtained from unsorted whole blood. A constant-region primer primed TCR beta cDNA synthesis from 400 to 550 ng of total RNA. Sequencing libraries for TCR beta derived from three nested multiplex PCR rounds that used slightly modified ARM-PCR. For around 11 cycles apiece, the opening two PCR rounds ran with TRBV1-TRBV30 forward primers and a C-beta reverse primer. Each CDR3 protein gets one entry after TCRdb re-called the multiplex PCR reads with MiXCR. Of almost 200,000 distinct CDR3 sequences listed, approximately 64% are singletons.

V and J are TRBV12-3 or TRBV12-4 and TRBJ2-2, with D possibly matching TRBD2 (5 bases). Material for sequencing was peripheral blood. The clonotype was recovered from a woman in her fifties or sixties with primary liver carcinoma and hepatitis B virus infection. CDR3 sequence reads: CASSFYVGRASNTGELFF. CDR3 DNA: TGTGCCAGCAGTTTCTATGTCGGGCGGGCTTCGAACACCGGGGAGCTGTTTTTT.